This T cell receptor beta chain was captured by sequencing in a study of T cell responses to AZD1222 COVID-19 vaccine. The germline V gene encodes CDR1 MNHNY and CDR2 SVGAGI (reference sequence). J gave up 3 bases and V 2 bases, and 3 bases lay outside the gene matches. The CDR3 sequence is 15 residues long. The protocol was immunoSEQ multiplex PCR, while the TCRdb copy is restricted to in-frame clones and leaves out a portion. The data contain around 190,000 clones, roughly 94% of them singletons. Combined were second doses at about 4 or about 12 weeks. The TCR comes from an adult who received the AZD1222 COVID-19 vaccine. The sample in question was peripheral blood, obtained 28 days after the second AZD1222 dose. The genes are TRBV6-6 and TRBJ2-2, with 7 nucleotides matching TRBD2. CDR3 residues: CASSYLLADTGELFF. The CDR3 DNA follows: TGTGCCAGCAGTTACCTCCTAGCGGACACCGGGGAGCTGTTTTTT.